This T cell receptor beta chain stems from a study of T cell responses to AZD1222 COVID-19 vaccine. Details on this clone: The antigen is not known.

General observations from the study: Regions 160-218 and 743-854 held dominance among vaccine-associated CD4 TCRs, which spanned spike. Most donors were white British and more were female, and clonal diversity was possibly underestimated.

The CDR3 runs 11 residues. V dropped 5 bases and J dropped 5 bases, with 6 bases sitting between them. Germline CDR1 reads SGHTA; CDR2 reads FQGNSA. The method was immunoSEQ multiplex PCR; TCRdb's version includes in-frame clones alone and lacks a portion of them. Of 55,000 to 65,000 clones listed, roughly 80% were seen once; the top ten hold roughly 3.6%. The sequence came from an adult who received the AZD1222 COVID-19 vaccine. This rearrangement joins TRBV7-2 to TRBJ1-1; D gene uncertain. Sequenced here: peripheral blood, sampled 28 days after the second AZD1222 dose. The CDR3 here is CASSPGTEAFF. For the CDR3, the DNA is TGTGCCAGCAGCCCCGGGACTGAAGCTTTCTTT.